This is a list of T cell receptor beta chains from one sample in a study of OX40 agonist ivuxolimab in advanced cancers. The table came from immunoSEQ multiplex PCR; TCRdb's copy has only in-frame clones and leaves some out. The sample has about 70,000 clones, 80% to 90% seen once. The specimen comprised CD4+ or CD8+ T cells sorted from blood, sampled in a trial of the OX40 agonist ivuxolimab. Receptors originate from an adult with an advanced solid tumor such as melanoma, head and neck, liver or kidney cancer. Each CDR3 is given with its conserved first and last residue. The D gene is left open where the match is weak. Rows may omit the clone size; those that give it use once, few, many or a size class.

V	size	D	J	CDR3	DNA
TRBV28	NA	TRBD1	TRBJ1-4	CASSSPWTGDVEKLFF	TGTGCCAGCAGTTCTCCCTGGACAGGGGATGTGGAAAAACTGTTTTTT
TRBV6-1	few	NA	TRBJ1-2	CASSPAGGYTF	TGTGCCAGCAGTCCCGCCGGTGGCTACACCTTC
TRBV28	few	NA	TRBJ2-5	CASSPAGGGGETQYF	TGTGCCAGCAGCCCAGCAGGCGGCGGAGGAGAGACCCAGTACTTC
TRBV11-1	few	NA	TRBJ2-3	CASSLDWGTDTQYF	TGTGCCAGCAGCTTAGACTGGGGGACAGATACGCAGTATTTT
TRBV10-1	few	NA	TRBJ1-6	CASSDPPGTGNSPLHF	TGCGCCAGCAGTGACCCACCCGGCACCGGGAATTCACCCCTCCACTTT
TRBV28	NA	NA	TRBJ1-1	CASMGTREAFF	TGTGCCAGCATGGGGACCCGAGAAGCTTTCTTT
TRBV5-1	NA	NA	TRBJ2-2	CASSNIVTGELFF	TGCGCCAGCAGCAACATAGTCACCGGGGAGCTGTTTTTT
TRBV6-5	NA	NA	TRBJ1-1	CASSFGPSNTEAFF	TGTGCCAGCAGTTTCGGACCGTCGAACACTGAAGCTTTCTTT
TRBV5-1	few	TRBD1	TRBJ2-3	CASSAEQGAHTDTQYF	TGCGCCAGCAGCGCGGAACAGGGGGCACACACAGATACGCAGTATTTT
TRBV6-6	NA	NA	TRBJ2-7	CASSYSFGESGEQYF	TGTGCCAGCAGTTACTCGTTCGGCGAATCGGGCGAGCAGTACTTC
TRBV5-6	NA	NA	TRBJ1-5	CASSLYQGLGQPQHF	TGTGCCAGCAGCTTGTATCAGGGGCTGGGGCAGCCCCAGCATTTT
TRBV6-5	NA	TRBD2	TRBJ2-1	CASSLAGGYNEQFF	TGTGCCAGCAGTTTAGCGGGGGGGTACAATGAGCAGTTCTTC
TRBV7-2	NA	NA	TRBJ1-2	CASSLGTEVYGYTF	TGTGCCAGCAGCTTAGGAACGGAAGTCTATGGCTACACCTTC
TRBV5-4	NA	NA	TRBJ2-2	CASSRGADTGELFF	TGTGCCAGCAGCCGGGGCGCCGACACCGGGGAGCTGTTTTTT
TRBV28	once	NA	TRBJ1-1	CASSNRANTEAFF	TGTGCCAGCAGTAACAGGGCGAACACTGAAGCTTTCTTT
TRBV9	NA	NA	TRBJ1-2	CASSVTPAENYGYTF	TGTGCCAGCAGCGTTACTCCGGCGGAAAACTATGGCTACACCTTC
TRBV7-9	NA	NA	TRBJ1-5	CASTLDRQPQHF	TGTGCCAGCACCCTAGACCGTCAGCCCCAGCATTTT
TRBV2	NA	NA	TRBJ1-4	CASSRSWGEKLFF	TGTGCCAGCAGCCGAAGCTGGGGGGAAAAACTGTTTTTT
TRBV19	once	NA	TRBJ2-1	CATQAGLRSYNEQFF	TGTGCCACCCAAGCTGGCTTAAGATCCTACAATGAGCAGTTCTTC
TRBV6-5	NA	NA	TRBJ1-1	CASSVEANTEAFF	TGTGCCAGCAGTGTTGAAGCCAACACTGAAGCTTTCTTT
TRBV30	NA	NA	TRBJ1-6	CAWSPDNSPLHF	TGTGCCTGGAGTCCCGATAATTCACCCCTCCACTTT
TRBV9	NA	TRBD1	TRBJ1-2	CASSEGAGDYGYTF	TGTGCCAGCAGCGAGGGGGCCGGGGACTATGGCTACACCTTC
TRBV27	NA	NA	TRBJ2-1	CASIGAGAQYNEQFF	TGTGCCAGCATCGGGGCGGGGGCCCAATACAATGAGCAGTTCTTC
TRBV10-3	NA	TRBD2	TRBJ2-3	CATKRLAGEGDTQYF	TGTGCCACCAAGCGACTAGCGGGGGAGGGAGATACGCAGTATTTT
TRBV7-2	NA	NA	TRBJ1-6	CASSLASGGAGSPLHF	TGTGCCAGCAGCTTAGCATCGGGGGGCGCGGGATCACCCCTCCACTTT
TRBV27	NA	TRBD2	TRBJ2-1	CASSFSSGGAFDEQFF	TGTGCCAGCAGTTTTTCAAGCGGGGGGGCTTTTGATGAGCAGTTCTTC
TRBV5-1	few	TRBD1	TRBJ2-5	CASSLLGQHQETQYF	TGCGCCAGCAGCCTTTTGGGACAGCACCAAGAGACCCAGTACTTC
TRBV6-5	NA	NA	TRBJ2-7	CASSYVAELSYEQYF	TGTGCCAGCAGTTACGTAGCAGAGCTCTCCTACGAGCAGTACTTC
TRBV7-9	NA	NA	TRBJ2-7	CASSLDLQWAYEQYF	TGTGCCAGCAGTTTAGACCTTCAGTGGGCCTACGAGCAGTACTTC
TRBV6-1	once	NA	TRBJ2-1	CASSTEPDSLNEQFF	TGTGCCAGCAGCACTGAACCGGACAGTCTCAATGAGCAGTTCTTC
TRBV19	NA	NA	TRBJ2-6	CASSIGLLSGANVLTF	TGTGCCAGTAGTATAGGTCTACTCTCTGGGGCCAACGTCCTGACTTTC
TRBV7-9	NA	NA	TRBJ1-2	CASSFQRGDYGYTF	TGTGCCAGCAGCTTTCAGAGGGGGGACTATGGCTACACCTTC
TRBV2	NA	TRBD1	TRBJ1-6	CASSAGGLSSKYNSPLHF	TGTGCCAGCAGTGCAGGGGGCCTCAGCTCAAAATATAATTCACCCCTCCACTTT
TRBV7-2	NA	NA	TRBJ1-1	CASRRGGAPMNTEAFF	TGTGCCAGCAGACGAGGGGGGGCCCCCATGAACACTGAAGCTTTCTTT
TRBV25-1	NA	NA	TRBJ1-2	CASRGGYTF	TGTGCCAGCAGAGGAGGCTACACCTTC
TRBV5-1	NA	TRBD1	TRBJ2-3	CASSTGGTGFGDTQYF	TGCGCCAGCAGCACCGGAGGGACAGGGTTTGGAGATACGCAGTATTTT
TRBV30	NA	TRBD1	TRBJ2-2	CAWSVRQGAGGELFF	TGTGCCTGGAGTGTAAGGCAGGGGGCTGGCGGGGAGCTGTTTTTT
TRBV4-1	NA	NA	TRBJ2-5	CASSQVTSQETQYF	TGCGCCAGCAGCCAAGTTACTAGCCAAGAGACCCAGTACTTC
TRBV19	NA	NA	TRBJ1-2	CASSISGVLGYTF	TGTGCCAGTAGTATCTCAGGGGTACTAGGCTACACCTTC
TRBV9	once	NA	TRBJ2-3	CASSPYLGVGDTQYF	TGTGCCAGCAGCCCCTACCTGGGGGTGGGGGATACGCAGTATTTT
TRBV5-4	NA	TRBD2	TRBJ2-1	CASTLKWDPTSGGAGGKQFF	TGTGCCAGCACCCTGAAATGGGACCCGACTAGCGGGGGGGCCGGTGGGAAGCAGTTCTTC